This TCR beta chain was identified during a study of cytomegalovirus exposure and HLA in healthy donors. Study-level findings and limits: Several of the most significant clusters appeared, in a later analysis, to be linked to common viral pathogens. Further analysis, carried out later, found HLA-associated TCR beta chains more clonally expanded than equally common other chains. With further analysis later on, most CMV-associated TCR beta chains appeared HLA-restricted.

With regard to this clone: No antigen is known for it.

This PCR relied on a set of 60 Vbeta primers and 13 Jbeta primers. In the original processing: In a later analysis, the count reached 82 million or so unique TCR beta chains, with roughly 9.9 million shared. Produced via immunoSEQ multiplex PCR; TCRdb's table is partial and in-frame only. V, J and clone size are those of that table, while D and trimming were read from the DNA. The table has 100,000 to 150,000 clones, 81% seen once. CDR1 is SEHNR, CDR2 FQNEAQ, per germline (reference sequence). Trimming removed 4 bases from V and 6 bases from J, with 12 bases in between. This CDR3 contains 13 residues.

The receptor was isolated from a man aged 18-30 years in good health and CMV-seronegative. The sample comprised PBMCs. The chain has TRBV7-9 and TRBJ1-1, with unresolved D. CDR3 in DNA: TGTGCCAGCAGCTCAACTGAGCTTGCTGAAGCTTTCTTT. Protein product: CASSSTELAEAFF.